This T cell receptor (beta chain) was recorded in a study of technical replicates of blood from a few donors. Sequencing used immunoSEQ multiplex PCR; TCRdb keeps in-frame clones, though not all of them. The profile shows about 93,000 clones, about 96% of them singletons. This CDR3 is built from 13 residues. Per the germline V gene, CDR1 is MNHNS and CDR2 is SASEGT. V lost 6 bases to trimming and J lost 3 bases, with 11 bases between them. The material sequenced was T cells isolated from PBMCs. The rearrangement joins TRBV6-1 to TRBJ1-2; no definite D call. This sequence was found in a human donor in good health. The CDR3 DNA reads TGTGCCAGCAGGTACAATTTCCACTATGGCTACACCTTC. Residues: CASRYNFHYGYTF.